This TCR beta chain originates from a study of regulatory T cells in long-lasting Graves disease. With 6 bases removed from V and 7 bases from J, the gap between germline ends came to 18 bases. The CDR3 sequence is 14 residues long. The germline gives CDR1 LGHDT, CDR2 YNNKEL (reference sequence). Time point of the sample: newly diagnosed GD, antithyroid drugs for less than 3 months. Generation of the TCR library employed RNA extracted from PBMCs. This clonotype was detected ten times or more. To make TCR beta libraries, researchers used iRepertoire HTBI primers and Arm-PCR of CDR3 regions. TCRdb redid the calling of the multiplex PCR reads with MiXCR, one entry per CDR3 protein. The table includes hundreds of thousands of distinct CDR3 sequences, approximately 15% detected once. The sample was also linked to a second study, of T cells in Graves' hyperthyroidism and ophthalmopathy.

The starting material was peripheral blood mononuclear cells (PBMCs), obtained at new diagnosis, from a patient treated with antithyroid drugs. V is TRBV3-1 and J is TRBJ2-5, with D perhaps assigned TRBD1 or TRBD2 (6 bases each). This sequence originates from a man aged 25 to 40 with Graves disease. The chain's CDR3 is CASSARGAGRTQYF. The CDR3 coding sequence is TGTGCCAGCAGTGCGAGGGGGGCGGGACGGACCCAGTACTTC.